The rows below give T cell receptor beta chains drawn from one sample of a study of T-cell reconstitution after alpha-beta-depleted transplantation in children. TCRdb re-analysed the PCR reads in MiXCR, keeping a single row per CDR3 protein. The sample comprises around 580,000 distinct CDR3 sequences, approximately 22% of which are singletons, and over 12% rests with the top ten. Source: PBMCs, mostly from graft donor cells, taken 360 days after TCRalphabeta/CD19-depleted stem cell transplant. The origin of the receptors is a boy under two years old who had a stem cell transplant for acute myeloid leukemia, so the T cells may come from the graft donor. Each CDR3 is given with its conserved first and last residue. D genes are given only for firm matches. Not every row has a clone size; where given, it reads once, few, many or a size class.

j_call d_call clone_size v_call cdr3_nt cdr3_aa
TRBJ2-1 - - TRBV6-5 TGTGCCAGCAGTTTTTCTCCCCAGGACACCTACAATGAGCAGTTCTTC CASSFSPQDTYNEQFF
TRBJ1-1 - - TRBV27 TGTGCCAGCAGTCAGGGTTGGAACACTGAAGCTTTCTTT CASSQGWNTEAFF
TRBJ1-2 - few TRBV20-1 TGCAGTGCTGCAGGCTATGGCTACACCTTC CSAAGYGYTF
TRBJ2-1 - - TRBV4-3 TGCGCCAGCAGCCAAGATCGGAAGGGAGGCCATGAGCAGTTCTTC CASSQDRKGGHEQFF
TRBJ2-6 TRBD1 few TRBV28 TGTGCCAGCAGTTGGGACAGGGGTATGGGGGTCGCTGGGGCCAACGTCCTGACTTTC CASSWDRGMGVAGANVLTF
TRBJ2-5 - many TRBV6-5 TGTGCCAGCAGTTACGCAGGGCGAGAGACCCAGTACTTC CASSYAGRETQYF
TRBJ2-5 - few TRBV5-5 TGTGCCAGCAGCTTCCGGGCAGCATTGCAAGAGACCCAGTACTTC CASSFRAALQETQYF
TRBJ2-7 TRBD1 - TRBV6-5 TGTGCCAGCAGTTACTCGACAGGGGACAACTACGAGCAGTACTTC CASSYSTGDNYEQYF
TRBJ2-5 - - TRBV20-1 TGCAGTGCCGGGGGGCTAGAGACCCAGTACTTC CSAGGLETQYF
TRBJ2-5 - many TRBV10-3 TGTGCCATCAGCCAGGGGACCACGGGAAAAGAGACCCAGTACTTC CAISQGTTGKETQYF
TRBJ2-5 - many TRBV20-1 TGCAGTGGGGGGCCTGGGGAGACCCAGTACTTC CSGGPGETQYF